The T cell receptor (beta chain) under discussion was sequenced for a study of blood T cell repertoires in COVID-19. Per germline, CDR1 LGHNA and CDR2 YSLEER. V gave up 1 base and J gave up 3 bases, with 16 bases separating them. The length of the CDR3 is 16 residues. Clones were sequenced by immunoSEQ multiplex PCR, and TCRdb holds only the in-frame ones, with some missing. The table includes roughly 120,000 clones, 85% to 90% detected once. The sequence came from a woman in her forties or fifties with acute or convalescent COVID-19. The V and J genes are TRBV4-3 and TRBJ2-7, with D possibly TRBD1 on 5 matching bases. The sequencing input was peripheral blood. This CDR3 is CASSQVTDSPYYEQYF. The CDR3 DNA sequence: TGCGCCAGCAGCCAAGTAACAGACAGTCCCTACTACGAGCAGTACTTC.